These T cell receptor beta chains were read from a single sample in a study of vaccination effects on CD4 cells after COVID-19. For these TCRs, the target antigens are not known. Assay used: immunoSEQ multiplex PCR; TCRdb lists only in-frame clones, some missing. The sample yields under 80,000 clones, around 73% seen once. The material was CD4+ T cells from PBMCs cultured with HCoV-229E spike peptides, obtained after COVID-19 vaccination. The receptor source for this set is a human donor who received a COVID-19 vaccine. CDR3s include the opening cysteine and the closing phenylalanine or tryptophan. D genes are given only for firm matches. Clone size is given for some rows only: seen once, a few or many times, or a class if the clone is expanded.

v_gene: TRBV2; j_gene: TRBJ2-6; abundance: once; d_gene: -; CDR3aa: CAQKGPSGANVLTF; CDR3nt: TGTGCCCAAAAAGGCCCCTCTGGGGCCAACGTCCTGACTTTC
v_gene: TRBV4-3; j_gene: TRBJ1-5; abundance: few; d_gene: -; CDR3aa: CASSQEKGLNQPQHF; CDR3nt: TGCGCCAGCAGCCAAGAAAAGGGACTAAATCAGCCCCAGCATTTT
v_gene: TRBV12-3/TRBV12-4; j_gene: TRBJ2-5; abundance: -; d_gene: -; CDR3aa: CASSPGTHAKYF; CDR3nt: TGTGCCAGCAGCCCAGGGACACACGCTAAGTACTTC
v_gene: TRBV2; j_gene: TRBJ2-2; abundance: -; d_gene: -; CDR3aa: CASRGSRAGELFF; CDR3nt: TGTGCCAGCAGGGGTTCGAGGGCCGGGGAGCTGTTTTTT
v_gene: TRBV5-1; j_gene: TRBJ1-5; abundance: -; d_gene: -; CDR3aa: CASSFSGGNQPQHF; CDR3nt: TGCGCCAGCAGCTTTTCCGGGGGCAATCAGCCCCAGCATTTT
v_gene: TRBV7-9; j_gene: TRBJ2-1; abundance: once; d_gene: -; CDR3aa: CASSLLVTRGQFF; CDR3nt: TGTGCCAGCAGCTTACTCGTCACGAGGGGGCAGTTCTTC
v_gene: TRBV19; j_gene: TRBJ2-3; abundance: -; d_gene: -; CDR3aa: CASSRGSPYTDTQYF; CDR3nt: TGTGCCAGTAGCCGAGGATCCCCCTACACAGATACGCAGTATTTT
v_gene: TRBV7-3; j_gene: TRBJ1-6; abundance: -; d_gene: -; CDR3aa: CASSAQGKNNSPLHF; CDR3nt: TGTGCCAGCAGCGCGCAGGGGAAGAATAATTCACCCCTCCACTTT
v_gene: TRBV24-1; j_gene: TRBJ1-6; abundance: few; d_gene: TRBD1; CDR3aa: CATSGTGNNSPLHF; CDR3nt: TGTGCCACCAGTGGGACAGGTAATAATTCACCCCTCCACTTT
v_gene: TRBV28; j_gene: TRBJ1-1; abundance: -; d_gene: -; CDR3aa: CASSVYPPERAFF; CDR3nt: TGTGCCAGCAGTGTTTATCCGCCAGAAAGGGCTTTCTTT
v_gene: TRBV28; j_gene: TRBJ2-3; abundance: -; d_gene: TRBD1; CDR3aa: CASSFDRGTDTQYF; CDR3nt: TGTGCCAGCAGTTTCGACAGGGGCACAGATACGCAGTATTTT
v_gene: TRBV10-3; j_gene: TRBJ2-3; abundance: -; d_gene: TRBD2; CDR3aa: CAISVGGGAGDTQYF; CDR3nt: TGTGCCATCAGTGTAGGCGGGGGGGCCGGGGATACGCAGTATTTT
v_gene: TRBV27; j_gene: TRBJ2-1; abundance: -; d_gene: TRBD1; CDR3aa: CASSSPGQKRNEQFF; CDR3nt: TGTGCCAGCAGTTCACCGGGACAGAAGAGGAATGAGCAGTTCTTC
v_gene: TRBV12-3/TRBV12-4; j_gene: TRBJ1-1; abundance: few; d_gene: -; CDR3aa: CASSFRRPEAFF; CDR3nt: TGTGCCAGCAGTTTTAGGAGACCTGAAGCTTTCTTT
v_gene: TRBV6-6; j_gene: TRBJ1-5; abundance: -; d_gene: -; CDR3aa: CASSYTVGQPQHF; CDR3nt: TGTGCCAGCAGTTACACCGTCGGCCAGCCCCAGCATTTT
v_gene: TRBV18; j_gene: TRBJ1-1; abundance: -; d_gene: -; CDR3aa: CASSEGANTEAFF; CDR3nt: TGTGCCAGCTCCGAGGGAGCGAACACTGAAGCTTTCTTT
v_gene: TRBV6-5; j_gene: TRBJ1-1; abundance: -; d_gene: TRBD1; CDR3aa: CASSNRGNTEAFF; CDR3nt: TGTGCCAGCAGTAACAGGGGGAACACTGAAGCTTTCTTT
v_gene: TRBV7-3; j_gene: TRBJ2-1; abundance: -; d_gene: TRBD2; CDR3aa: CASSLGLAGGDEQFF; CDR3nt: TGTGCCAGCAGCTTGGGACTAGCGGGGGGCGATGAGCAGTTCTTC
v_gene: TRBV12-3/TRBV12-4; j_gene: TRBJ1-5; abundance: -; d_gene: -; CDR3aa: CAGSNSNQPQHF; CDR3nt: TGCGCAGGGTCAAATAGCAATCAGCCCCAGCATTTT
v_gene: TRBV11-2; j_gene: TRBJ2-5; abundance: -; d_gene: -; CDR3aa: CASSLDTFRTQYF; CDR3nt: TGTGCCAGCAGCTTAGATACGTTCCGGACCCAGTACTTC
v_gene: TRBV27; j_gene: TRBJ1-2; abundance: -; d_gene: TRBD1; CDR3aa: CASSLSKEYRGGLHYGYTF; CDR3nt: TGTGCCAGCAGTTTATCTAAGGAGTACAGGGGAGGTTTGCACTATGGCTACACCTTC
v_gene: TRBV30; j_gene: TRBJ1-1; abundance: -; d_gene: -; CDR3aa: CAWSVTSNTEAFF; CDR3nt: TGTGCCTGGAGTGTAACCAGTAACACTGAAGCTTTCTTT
v_gene: TRBV6-6; j_gene: TRBJ1-1; abundance: once; d_gene: TRBD1; CDR3aa: CASSPQGATNTEAFF; CDR3nt: TGTGCCAGCAGCCCACAGGGGGCTACGAACACTGAAGCTTTCTTT
v_gene: TRBV6-5; j_gene: TRBJ1-6; abundance: few; d_gene: TRBD1; CDR3aa: CASKGTGQRNSPLHF; CDR3nt: TGTGCCAGCAAAGGGACAGGTCAACGTAATTCACCCCTCCACTTT
v_gene: TRBV5-1; j_gene: TRBJ2-5; abundance: -; d_gene: -; CDR3aa: CASSLADHQETQYF; CDR3nt: TGCGCCAGCAGCTTGGCCGACCACCAAGAGACCCAGTACTTC
v_gene: TRBV11-2; j_gene: TRBJ2-5; abundance: few; d_gene: -; CDR3aa: CASSLVGGETQYF; CDR3nt: TGTGCCAGCAGCTTAGTTGGGGGGGAGACCCAGTACTTC
v_gene: TRBV12-5; j_gene: TRBJ2-2; abundance: few; d_gene: TRBD1; CDR3aa: CASVRQGTGELFF; CDR3nt: TGTGCTAGTGTCCGACAGGGGACCGGGGAGCTGTTTTTT
v_gene: TRBV6-5; j_gene: TRBJ1-6; abundance: -; d_gene: -; CDR3aa: CASRYSHSPLHF; CDR3nt: TGTGCCAGCAGGTACAGCCATTCACCCCTCCACTTT
v_gene: TRBV19; j_gene: TRBJ2-6; abundance: -; d_gene: TRBD1; CDR3aa: CASRPTGDKTGANVLTF; CDR3nt: TGTGCCAGTAGGCCGACAGGGGATAAAACTGGGGCCAACGTCCTGACTTTC
v_gene: TRBV24-1; j_gene: TRBJ2-3; abundance: -; d_gene: -; CDR3aa: CATSAGGTDTQYF; CDR3nt: TGTGCCACCAGTGCAGGGGGCACAGATACGCAGTATTTT
v_gene: TRBV27; j_gene: TRBJ1-6; abundance: once; d_gene: TRBD1; CDR3aa: CASAPDRGLNNSPLHF; CDR3nt: TGTGCCAGCGCACCGGACAGGGGGCTGAATAATTCACCCCTCCACTTT
v_gene: TRBV24-1; j_gene: TRBJ1-2; abundance: -; d_gene: TRBD1; CDR3aa: CATSDPRQGRDYGYTF; CDR3nt: TGTGCCACCAGTGATCCTAGACAGGGGAGGGACTATGGCTACACCTTC
v_gene: TRBV9; j_gene: TRBJ2-3; abundance: -; d_gene: -; CDR3aa: CASSVEADTRTFSSTDTQYF; CDR3nt: TGTGCCAGCAGCGTAGAGGCGGACACGAGAACCTTTTCTAGCACAGATACGCAGTATTTT
v_gene: TRBV4-2; j_gene: TRBJ1-2; abundance: -; d_gene: -; CDR3aa: CASSQAATNYGYTF; CDR3nt: TGTGCCAGCAGCCAAGCTGCTACTAACTATGGCTACACCTTC
v_gene: TRBV28; j_gene: TRBJ2-5; abundance: -; d_gene: TRBD2; CDR3aa: CASRPAGVRETQYF; CDR3nt: TGTGCCAGCAGGCCAGCGGGGGTTCGGGAGACCCAGTACTTC
v_gene: TRBV28; j_gene: TRBJ1-2; abundance: -; d_gene: -; CDR3aa: CASTPLSPTANYGYTF; CDR3nt: TGTGCCAGCACCCCTCTCTCCCCCACAGCTAACTATGGCTACACCTTC
v_gene: TRBV6-6; j_gene: TRBJ2-3; abundance: -; d_gene: -; CDR3aa: CASSYYGEDTQYF; CDR3nt: TGTGCCAGCAGTTACTACGGGGAGGATACGCAGTATTTT
v_gene: TRBV4-3; j_gene: TRBJ2-1; abundance: once; d_gene: TRBD1; CDR3aa: CASSQGTGSGEQFF; CDR3nt: TGCGCCAGCAGCCAGGGGACAGGCTCGGGGGAGCAGTTCTTC
v_gene: TRBV18; j_gene: TRBJ2-1; abundance: few; d_gene: -; CDR3aa: CASSPQSGNNEQFF; CDR3nt: TGTGCCAGCTCACCGCAATCCGGGAACAATGAGCAGTTCTTC
v_gene: TRBV3-1/TRBV3-2; j_gene: TRBJ2-6; abundance: -; d_gene: -; CDR3aa: CASSHKSRSSSGANVLTF; CDR3nt: TGTGCCAGCAGCCACAAATCGCGGTCGAGCTCTGGGGCCAACGTCCTGACTTTC
v_gene: TRBV29-1; j_gene: TRBJ2-3; abundance: -; d_gene: TRBD2; CDR3aa: CSVEGSGGDTQYF; CDR3nt: TGCAGCGTTGAGGGTAGCGGGGGAGATACGCAGTATTTT
v_gene: TRBV24-1; j_gene: TRBJ2-6; abundance: -; d_gene: -; CDR3aa: CATSHGEGQSGANVLTF; CDR3nt: TGTGCCACCAGTCACGGAGAGGGCCAATCTGGGGCCAACGTCCTGACTTTC
v_gene: TRBV6-2/TRBV6-3; j_gene: TRBJ2-5; abundance: -; d_gene: TRBD1; CDR3aa: CASSYSRDREETQYF; CDR3nt: TGTGCCAGCAGTTACTCCCGGGACAGGGAAGAGACCCAGTACTTC
v_gene: TRBV7-3; j_gene: TRBJ2-1; abundance: few; d_gene: TRBD2; CDR3aa: CASSYSGGALVYNEQFF; CDR3nt: TGTGCCAGCAGCTACAGCGGGGGGGCCTTGGTTTACAATGAGCAGTTCTTC
v_gene: TRBV6-6; j_gene: TRBJ1-6; abundance: -; d_gene: TRBD1; CDR3aa: CASSIGQGGNSPLHF; CDR3nt: TGTGCCAGCAGTATTGGACAGGGAGGGAATTCACCCCTCCACTTT
v_gene: TRBV12-3/TRBV12-4; j_gene: TRBJ1-2; abundance: -; d_gene: -; CDR3aa: CASSSLGYGYTF; CDR3nt: TGTGCCAGCAGTTCCCTGGGCTATGGCTACACCTTC
v_gene: TRBV4-1; j_gene: TRBJ2-3; abundance: -; d_gene: -; CDR3aa: CASSLGPGDTDTQYF; CDR3nt: TGCGCCAGCAGCCTCGGACCAGGGGACACAGATACGCAGTATTTT
v_gene: TRBV3-1/TRBV3-2; j_gene: TRBJ1-1; abundance: -; d_gene: -; CDR3aa: CASSQGSSNTEAFF; CDR3nt: TGTGCCAGCAGCCAAGGATCCTCGAACACTGAAGCTTTCTTT
v_gene: TRBV3-1/TRBV3-2; j_gene: TRBJ2-1; abundance: -; d_gene: -; CDR3aa: CASSQVSNEQFF; CDR3nt: TGTGCCAGCAGCCAAGTTTCAAATGAGCAGTTCTTC
v_gene: TRBV7-2; j_gene: TRBJ1-6; abundance: -; d_gene: TRBD1; CDR3aa: CASSLGQGAGSPLHF; CDR3nt: TGTGCCAGCAGCTTAGGACAGGGGGCGGGTTCACCCCTCCACTTT
v_gene: TRBV5-4; j_gene: TRBJ1-2; abundance: few; d_gene: -; CDR3aa: CASSFRGNYGYTF; CDR3nt: TGTGCCAGCAGCTTTAGGGGAAACTATGGCTACACCTTC
v_gene: TRBV3-1/TRBV3-2; j_gene: TRBJ2-2; abundance: -; d_gene: TRBD1; CDR3aa: CASSRPSGGSGELFF; CDR3nt: TGTGCCAGCAGCCGCCCCTCAGGGGGCTCCGGGGAGCTGTTTTTT
v_gene: TRBV28; j_gene: TRBJ2-1; abundance: once; d_gene: TRBD1; CDR3aa: CASSRSTGLGSLDNEQFF; CDR3nt: TGTGCCAGCAGTCGCTCGACAGGGTTGGGCTCACTTGACAATGAGCAGTTCTTC
v_gene: TRBV5-1; j_gene: TRBJ2-5; abundance: once; d_gene: -; CDR3aa: CASSSGDGQKVEAQYF; CDR3nt: TGCGCCAGCAGCTCCGGGGACGGACAAAAGGTAGAGGCCCAGTACTTC
v_gene: TRBV2; j_gene: TRBJ1-2; abundance: -; d_gene: TRBD1; CDR3aa: CASRLGTEVYGYTF; CDR3nt: TGTGCCAGCAGGCTCGGGACAGAAGTATATGGCTACACCTTC
v_gene: TRBV6-2/TRBV6-3; j_gene: TRBJ2-5; abundance: -; d_gene: -; CDR3aa: CASSYFGGGETQYF; CDR3nt: TGTGCCAGCAGTTACTTCGGGGGCGGCGAGACCCAGTACTTC